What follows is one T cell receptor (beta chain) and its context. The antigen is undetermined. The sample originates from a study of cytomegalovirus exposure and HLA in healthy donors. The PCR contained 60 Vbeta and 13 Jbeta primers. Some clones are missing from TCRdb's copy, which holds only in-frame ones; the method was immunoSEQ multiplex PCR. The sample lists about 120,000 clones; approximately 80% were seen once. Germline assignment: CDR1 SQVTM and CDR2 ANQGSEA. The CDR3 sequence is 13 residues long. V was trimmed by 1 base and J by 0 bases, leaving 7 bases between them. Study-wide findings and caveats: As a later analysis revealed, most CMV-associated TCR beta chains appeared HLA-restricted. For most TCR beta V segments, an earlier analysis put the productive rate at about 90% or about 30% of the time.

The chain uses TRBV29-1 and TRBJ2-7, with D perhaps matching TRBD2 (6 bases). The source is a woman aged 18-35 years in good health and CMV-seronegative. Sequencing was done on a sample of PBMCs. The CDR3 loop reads CSVEGTNSYEQYF. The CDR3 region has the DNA TGCAGCGTTGAAGGGACTAACTCCTACGAGCAGTACTTC.